This T cell receptor (beta chain) was recorded in a study of cytomegalovirus exposure and HLA in healthy donors. Researchers ran the PCR with 60 Vbeta and 13 Jbeta primers. Sequencing used immunoSEQ multiplex PCR; TCRdb keeps in-frame clones, though not all of them. The data hold approximately 100,000 clones, with 76% observed a single time. Trimming left V 1 base short and J 3 bases short, with 10 bases between. The CDR3 loop spans 16 amino acids. Germline CDR1 and CDR2: SGHDN and FVKESK. The sequence came from a woman aged 35 to 49 in good health and CMV-seropositive. Sequencing input: PBMCs. The rearrangement links TRBV14 to TRBJ1-6, with D possibly being TRBD1 (6 bases). Written as DNA, the CDR3 is TGTGCCAGCAGCCAAGCGGGCAGGGGCTATAATTCACCCCTCCACTTT. This codes for CASSQAGRGYNSPLHF. Full variable domain (missing parts from reference TRBV14 and TRBJ1-6): EAGVTQFPSHSVIEKGQTVTLRCDPISGHDNLYWYRRVMGKEIKFLLHFVKESKQDESGMPNNRFLAERTGGTYSTLKVQPAELEDSGVYFCASSQAGRGYNSPLHFGNGTRLTVT.